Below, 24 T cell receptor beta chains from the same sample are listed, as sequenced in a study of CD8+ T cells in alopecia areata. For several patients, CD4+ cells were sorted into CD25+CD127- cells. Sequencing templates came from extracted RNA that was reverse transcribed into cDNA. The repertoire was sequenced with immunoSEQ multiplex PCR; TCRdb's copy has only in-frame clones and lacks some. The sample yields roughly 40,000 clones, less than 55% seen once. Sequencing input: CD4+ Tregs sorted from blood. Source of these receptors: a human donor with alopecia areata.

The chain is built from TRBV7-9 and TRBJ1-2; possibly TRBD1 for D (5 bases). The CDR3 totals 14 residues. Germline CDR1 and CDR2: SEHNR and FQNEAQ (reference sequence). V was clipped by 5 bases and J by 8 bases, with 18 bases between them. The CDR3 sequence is CASSPSTARRGYTF. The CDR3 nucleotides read TGTGCCAGCAGCCCTTCGACAGCCCGAAGGGGCTACACCTTC.

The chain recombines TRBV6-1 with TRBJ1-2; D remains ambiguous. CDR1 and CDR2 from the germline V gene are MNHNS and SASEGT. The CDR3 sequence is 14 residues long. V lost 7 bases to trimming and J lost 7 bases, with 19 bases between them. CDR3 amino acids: CASNGLPGLFGYTF. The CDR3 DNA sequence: TGTGCCAGCAATGGATTGCCTGGGCTTTTTGGCTACACCTTC.

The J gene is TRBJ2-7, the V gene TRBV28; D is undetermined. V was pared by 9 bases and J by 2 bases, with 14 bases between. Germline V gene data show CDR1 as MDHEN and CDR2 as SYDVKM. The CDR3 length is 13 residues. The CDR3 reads CASSKGPPYEQYF. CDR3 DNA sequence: TGTGCCAGTTCGAAGGGTCCCCCCTACGAGCAGTACTTC.

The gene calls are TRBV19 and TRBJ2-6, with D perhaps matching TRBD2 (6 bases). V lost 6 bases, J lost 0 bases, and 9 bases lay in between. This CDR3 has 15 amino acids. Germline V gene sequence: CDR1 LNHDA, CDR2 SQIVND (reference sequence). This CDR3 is CASRGGFSGANVLTF. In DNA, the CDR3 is TGTGCCAGTAGGGGAGGCTTCTCTGGGGCCAACGTCCTGACTTTC.

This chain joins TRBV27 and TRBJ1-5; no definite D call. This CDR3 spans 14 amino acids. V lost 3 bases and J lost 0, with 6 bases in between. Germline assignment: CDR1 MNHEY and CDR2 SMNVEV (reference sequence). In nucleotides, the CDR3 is TGTGCCAGCAGTTTTCGATATAGCAATCAGCCCCAGCATTTT. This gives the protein CASSFRYSNQPQHF.

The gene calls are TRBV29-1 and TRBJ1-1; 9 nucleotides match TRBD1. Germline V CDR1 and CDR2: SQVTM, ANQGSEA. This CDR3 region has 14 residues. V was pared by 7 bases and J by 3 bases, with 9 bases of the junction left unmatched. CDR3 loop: CSETGGLLYTEAFF. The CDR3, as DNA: TGCAGCGAGACAGGGGGTCTTCTGTACACTGAAGCTTTCTTT. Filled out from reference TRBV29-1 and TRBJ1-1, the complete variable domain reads SAVISQKPSRDICQRGTSLTIQCQVDSQVTMMFWYRQQPGQSLTLIATANQGSEATYESGFVIDKFPISRPNLTFSTLTVSNMSPEDSSIYLCSETGGLLYTEAFFGQGTRLTVV.

CDR3 in DNA: TGTGCCAGCAGCTTACGGGGTAGGGTCGACACCGGGGAGCTGTTTTTT. It translates to CASSLRGRVDTGELFF. The chain combines TRBV7-2 with TRBJ2-2; the D gene is possibly TRBD2 (5 bases). Germline V gives CDR1 SGHTA, CDR2 FQGNSA. The ends were cut back, 2 bases at V and 3 bases at J, with 13 bases in the middle. The CDR3 is 16 amino acids. The variable domain in full, completed from reference TRBV7-2 and TRBJ2-2, reads GAGVSQSPSNKVTEKGKDVELRCDPISGHTALYWYRQSLGQGLEFLIYFQGNSAPDKSGLPSDRFSAERTGGSVSTLTIQRTQQEDSAVYLCASSLRGRVDTGELFFGEGSRLTVL.

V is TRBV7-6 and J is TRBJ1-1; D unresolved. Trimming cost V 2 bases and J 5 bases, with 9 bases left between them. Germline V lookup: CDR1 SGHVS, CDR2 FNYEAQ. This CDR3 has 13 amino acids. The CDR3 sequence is CASSLYPGTEAFF. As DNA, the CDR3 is TGTGCCAGCAGCTTATATCCCGGGACTGAAGCTTTCTTT.

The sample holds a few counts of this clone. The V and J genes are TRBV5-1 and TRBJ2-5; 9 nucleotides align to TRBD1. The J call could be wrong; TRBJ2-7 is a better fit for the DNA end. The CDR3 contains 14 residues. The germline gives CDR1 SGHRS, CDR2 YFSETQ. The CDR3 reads CASSLAGTGHEQYF. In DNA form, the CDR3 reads TGCGCCAGCAGCTTGGCCGGGACAGGGCACGAGCAGTACTTC.

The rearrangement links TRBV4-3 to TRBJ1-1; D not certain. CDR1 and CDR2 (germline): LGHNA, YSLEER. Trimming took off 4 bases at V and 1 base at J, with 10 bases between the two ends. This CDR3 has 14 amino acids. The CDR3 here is CASSRGRGNTEAFF. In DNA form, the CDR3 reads TGCGCCAGCAGCCGAGGGAGAGGGAACACTGAAGCTTTCTTT.

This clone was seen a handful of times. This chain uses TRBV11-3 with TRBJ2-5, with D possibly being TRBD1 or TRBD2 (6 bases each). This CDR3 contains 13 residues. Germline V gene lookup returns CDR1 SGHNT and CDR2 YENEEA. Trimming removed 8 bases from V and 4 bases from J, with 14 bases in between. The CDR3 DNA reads TGTGCCAGCCAGAGGGGGGTTGGAGAGACCCAGTACTTC. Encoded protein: CASQRGVGETQYF.

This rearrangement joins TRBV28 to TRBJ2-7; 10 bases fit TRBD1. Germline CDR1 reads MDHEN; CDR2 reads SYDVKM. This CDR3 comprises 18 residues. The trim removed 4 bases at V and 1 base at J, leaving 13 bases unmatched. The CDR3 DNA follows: TGTGCCAGCAGTTCCTCCCTGGGACAGGGGATAATATCCTACGAGCAGTACTTC. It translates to CASSSSLGQGIISYEQYF.

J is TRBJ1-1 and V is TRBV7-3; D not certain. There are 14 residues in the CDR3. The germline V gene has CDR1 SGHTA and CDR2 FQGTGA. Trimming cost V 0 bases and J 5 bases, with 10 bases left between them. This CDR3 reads CASSLTAQETEAFF. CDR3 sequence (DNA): TGTGCCAGCAGCTTAACGGCGCAGGAAACTGAAGCTTTCTTT. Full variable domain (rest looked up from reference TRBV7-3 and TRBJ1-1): GAGVSQTPSNKVTEKGKYVELRCDPISGHTALYWYRQSLGQGPEFLIYFQGTGAADDSGLPNDRFFAVRPEGSVSTLKIQRTERGDSAVYLCASSLTAQETEAFFGQGTRLTVV.

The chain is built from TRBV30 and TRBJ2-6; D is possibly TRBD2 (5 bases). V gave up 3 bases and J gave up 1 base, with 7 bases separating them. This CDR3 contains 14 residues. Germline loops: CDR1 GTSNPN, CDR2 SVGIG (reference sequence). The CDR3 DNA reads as TGTGCCTGGAGCGGAGGTTCTGGGGCCAACGTCCTGACTTTC. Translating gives CAWSGGSGANVLTF.

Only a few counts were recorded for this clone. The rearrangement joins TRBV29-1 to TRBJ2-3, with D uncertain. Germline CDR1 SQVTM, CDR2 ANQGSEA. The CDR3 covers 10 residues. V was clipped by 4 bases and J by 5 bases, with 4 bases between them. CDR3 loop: CSVGGDTQYF. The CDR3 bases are TGCAGCGTTGGGGGAGATACGCAGTATTTT.

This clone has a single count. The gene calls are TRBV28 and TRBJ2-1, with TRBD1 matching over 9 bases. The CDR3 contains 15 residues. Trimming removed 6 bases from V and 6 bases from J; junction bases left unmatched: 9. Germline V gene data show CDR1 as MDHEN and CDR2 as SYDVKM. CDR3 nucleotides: TGTGCCAGCAGCATGGACAGGGGTTGGGGCAATGAGCAGTTCTTC. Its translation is CASSMDRGWGNEQFF.

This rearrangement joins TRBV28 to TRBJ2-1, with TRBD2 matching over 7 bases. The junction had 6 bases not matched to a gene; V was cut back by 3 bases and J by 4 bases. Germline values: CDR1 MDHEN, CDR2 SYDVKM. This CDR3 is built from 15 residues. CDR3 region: CASSFLAVLYNEQFF. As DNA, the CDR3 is TGTGCCAGCAGTTTCCTAGCGGTTCTTTACAATGAGCAGTTCTTC. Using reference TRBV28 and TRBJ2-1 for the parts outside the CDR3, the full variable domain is DVKVTQSSRYLVKRTGEKVFLECVQDMDHENMFWYRQDPGLGLRLIYFSYDVKMKEKGDIPEGYSVSREKKERFSLILESASTNQTSMYLCASSFLAVLYNEQFFGPGTRLTVL.

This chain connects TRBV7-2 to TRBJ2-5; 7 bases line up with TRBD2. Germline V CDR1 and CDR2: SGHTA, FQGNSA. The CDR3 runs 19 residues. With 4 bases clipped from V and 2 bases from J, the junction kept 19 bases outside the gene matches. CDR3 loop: CASSSRTSFLMGGQETQYF. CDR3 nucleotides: TGTGCCAGCAGCTCTCGGACTAGTTTCCTAATGGGGGGTCAAGAGACCCAGTACTTC.

The CDR3: CASSLALFNEQYF. The CDR3 coding sequence is TGTGCCAGCAGCTTAGCGCTTTTTAACGAGCAGTACTTC. The chain couples TRBV7-9 to TRBJ2-7, with D unclear. Deletions cut 0 bases from V and 5 bases from J, with 8 bases between. Germline lookup yields CDR1 SEHNR and CDR2 FQNEAQ (reference sequence). This CDR3 is 13 amino acids long.

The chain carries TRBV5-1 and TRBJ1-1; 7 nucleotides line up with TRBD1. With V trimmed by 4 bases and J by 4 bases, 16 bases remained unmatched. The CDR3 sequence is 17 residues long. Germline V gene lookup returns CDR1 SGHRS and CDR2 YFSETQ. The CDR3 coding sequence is TGCGCCAGCAGCCGAAGGGGGCGGATGGATCCAAGCACTGAAGCTTTCTTT. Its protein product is CASSRRGRMDPSTEAFF.

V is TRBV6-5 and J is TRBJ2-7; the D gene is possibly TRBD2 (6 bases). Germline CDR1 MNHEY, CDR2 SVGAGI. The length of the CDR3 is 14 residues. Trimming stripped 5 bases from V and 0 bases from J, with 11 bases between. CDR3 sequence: CASSRGGASYEQYF. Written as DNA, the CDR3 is TGTGCCAGCAGTCGTGGCGGGGCCTCCTACGAGCAGTACTTC.

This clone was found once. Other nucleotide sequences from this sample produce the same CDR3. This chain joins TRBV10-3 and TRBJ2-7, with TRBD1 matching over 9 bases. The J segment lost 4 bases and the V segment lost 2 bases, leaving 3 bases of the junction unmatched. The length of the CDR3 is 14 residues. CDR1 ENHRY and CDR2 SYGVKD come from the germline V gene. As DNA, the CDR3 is TGTGCCATCAGTGAGGGACAGGGGCAGTACGAGCAGTACTTC. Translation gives CAISEGQGQYEQYF.

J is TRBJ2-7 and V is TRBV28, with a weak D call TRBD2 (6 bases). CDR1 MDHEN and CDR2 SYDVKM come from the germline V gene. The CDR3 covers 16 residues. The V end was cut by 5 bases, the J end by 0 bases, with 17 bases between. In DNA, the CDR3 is TGTGCCAGCAGTCCGCACTGGGGGGTGGACTCCTACGAGCAGTACTTC. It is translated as CASSPHWGVDSYEQYF.

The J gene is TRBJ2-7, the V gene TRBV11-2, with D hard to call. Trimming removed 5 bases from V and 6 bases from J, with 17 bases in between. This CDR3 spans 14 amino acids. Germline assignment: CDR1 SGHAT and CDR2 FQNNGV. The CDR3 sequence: CASSPGRLVGEQYF. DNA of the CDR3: TGTGCCAGCAGCCCCGGCCGCTTAGTCGGCGAGCAGTACTTC.